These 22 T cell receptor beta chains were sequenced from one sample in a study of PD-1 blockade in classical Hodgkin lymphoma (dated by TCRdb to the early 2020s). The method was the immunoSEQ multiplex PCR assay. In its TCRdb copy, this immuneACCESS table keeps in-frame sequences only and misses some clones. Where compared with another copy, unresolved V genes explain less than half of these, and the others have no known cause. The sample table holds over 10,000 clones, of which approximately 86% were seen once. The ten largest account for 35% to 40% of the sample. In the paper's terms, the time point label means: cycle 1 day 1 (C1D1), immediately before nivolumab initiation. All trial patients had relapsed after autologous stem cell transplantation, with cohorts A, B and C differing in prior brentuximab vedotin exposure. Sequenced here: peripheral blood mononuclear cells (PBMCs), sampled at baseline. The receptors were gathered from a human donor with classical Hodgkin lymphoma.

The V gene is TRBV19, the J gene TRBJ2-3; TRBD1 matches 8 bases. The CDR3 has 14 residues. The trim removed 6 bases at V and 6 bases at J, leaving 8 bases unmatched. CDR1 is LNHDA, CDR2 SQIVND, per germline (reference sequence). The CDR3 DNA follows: TGTGCCAGTAGGATGACAGGGGTTGGTGATACGCAGTATTTT. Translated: CASRMTGVGDTQYF.

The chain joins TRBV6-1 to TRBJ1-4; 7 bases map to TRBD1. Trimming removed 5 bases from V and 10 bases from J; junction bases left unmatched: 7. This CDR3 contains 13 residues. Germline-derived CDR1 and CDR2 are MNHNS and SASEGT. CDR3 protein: CASSNTRTGKLFF. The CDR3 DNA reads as TGTGCCAGCAGTAACACCCGGACAGGAAAACTGTTTTTT.

The CDR3 sequence: CASSDEGRLYGYTF. The CDR3 bases are TGTGCCAGCAGTGATGAGGGCAGGCTCTATGGCTACACCTTC. The chain uses TRBV2 and TRBJ1-2; D gene ambiguous. This CDR3 comprises 14 residues. The germline gives CDR1 SNHLY, CDR2 FYNNEI. V was shortened by 3 bases and J by 4 bases, with 12 bases between the two germline ends.

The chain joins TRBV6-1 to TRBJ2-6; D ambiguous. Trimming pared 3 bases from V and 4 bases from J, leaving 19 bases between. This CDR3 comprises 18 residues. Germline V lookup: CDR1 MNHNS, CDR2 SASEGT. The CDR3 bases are TGTGCCAGCAGTGAGTTTGGTTTGGGGTTGGGCGGGGCCAACGTCCTGACTTTC. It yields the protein CASSEFGLGLGGANVLTF.

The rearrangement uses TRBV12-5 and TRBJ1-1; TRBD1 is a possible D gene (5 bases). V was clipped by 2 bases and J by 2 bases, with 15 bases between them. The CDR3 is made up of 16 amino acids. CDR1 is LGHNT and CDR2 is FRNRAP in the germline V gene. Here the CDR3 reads CASGLRGPNPNTEAFF. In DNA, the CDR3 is TGTGCTAGTGGTTTGCGGGGCCCCAATCCTAACACTGAAGCTTTCTTT.

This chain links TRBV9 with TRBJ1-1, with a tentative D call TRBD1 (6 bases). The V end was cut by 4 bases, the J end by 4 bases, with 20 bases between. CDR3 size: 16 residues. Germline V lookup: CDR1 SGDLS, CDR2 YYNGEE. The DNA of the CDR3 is TGTGCCAGCAGCTCCCGGGACCAGGGGATTGTCACTGAAGCTTTCTTT. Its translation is CASSSRDQGIVTEAFF. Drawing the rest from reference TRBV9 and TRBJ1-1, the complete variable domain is DSGVTQTPKHLITATGQRVTLRCSPRSGDLSVYWYQQSLDQGLQFLIQYYNGEERAKGNILERFSAQQFPDLHSELNLSSLELGDSALYFCASSSRDQGIVTEAFFGQGTRLTVV.

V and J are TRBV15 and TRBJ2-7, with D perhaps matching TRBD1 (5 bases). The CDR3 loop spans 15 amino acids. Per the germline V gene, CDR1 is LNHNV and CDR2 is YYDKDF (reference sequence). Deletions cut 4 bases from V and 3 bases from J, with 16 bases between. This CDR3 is CATSTADDSRYEQYF. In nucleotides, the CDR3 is TGTGCCACCAGCACCGCCGATGACAGCCGCTACGAGCAGTACTTC.

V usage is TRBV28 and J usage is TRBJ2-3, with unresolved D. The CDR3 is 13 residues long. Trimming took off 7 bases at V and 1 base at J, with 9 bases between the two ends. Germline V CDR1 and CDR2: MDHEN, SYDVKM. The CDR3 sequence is CASIGVGTDTQYF. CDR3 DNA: TGTGCCAGCATAGGTGTGGGCACAGATACGCAGTATTTT.

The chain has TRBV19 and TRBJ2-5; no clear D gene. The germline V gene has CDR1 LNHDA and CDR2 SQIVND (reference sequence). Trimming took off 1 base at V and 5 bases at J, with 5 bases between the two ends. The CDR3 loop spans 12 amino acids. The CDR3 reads CASSIGLETQYF. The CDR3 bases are TGTGCCAGTAGTATAGGCCTTGAGACCCAGTACTTC.

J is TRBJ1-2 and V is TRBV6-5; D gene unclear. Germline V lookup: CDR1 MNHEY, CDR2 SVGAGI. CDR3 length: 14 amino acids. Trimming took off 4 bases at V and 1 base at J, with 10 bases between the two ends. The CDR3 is CASSSTTLNYGYTF. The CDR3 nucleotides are TGTGCCAGCAGTTCTACCACCCTTAACTATGGCTACACCTTC.

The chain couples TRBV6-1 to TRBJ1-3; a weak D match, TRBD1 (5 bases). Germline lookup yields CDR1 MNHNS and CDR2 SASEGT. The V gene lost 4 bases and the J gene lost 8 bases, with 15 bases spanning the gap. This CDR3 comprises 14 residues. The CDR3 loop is CASSGPGRPYTIYF. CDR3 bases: TGTGCCAGCAGTGGTCCGGGACGCCCGTACACCATATATTTT.

The CDR3: CASLDLTGELFF. The DNA of the CDR3 is TGTGCCAGCCTTGACCTCACCGGGGAGCTGTTTTTT. The V gene is TRBV11-2, the J gene TRBJ2-2, with D unresolved. The CDR3 is 12 residues long. CDR1 and CDR2 from the germline V gene are SGHAT and FQNNGV. Trimming removed 8 bases from V and 4 bases from J, with 8 bases in between.

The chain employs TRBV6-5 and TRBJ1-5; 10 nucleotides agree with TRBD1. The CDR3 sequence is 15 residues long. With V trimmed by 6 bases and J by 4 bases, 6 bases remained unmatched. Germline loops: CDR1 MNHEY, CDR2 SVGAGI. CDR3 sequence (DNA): TGTGCCAGCAGACGAACGGGACAGGGGAATCAGCCCCAGCATTTT. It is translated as CASRRTGQGNQPQHF.

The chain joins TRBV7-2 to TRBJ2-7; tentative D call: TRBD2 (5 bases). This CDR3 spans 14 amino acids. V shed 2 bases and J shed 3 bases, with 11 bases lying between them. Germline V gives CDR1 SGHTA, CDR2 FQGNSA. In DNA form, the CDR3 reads TGTGCCAGCAGCTTACAGTATGGAGGCTACGAGCAGTACTTC. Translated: CASSLQYGGYEQYF.

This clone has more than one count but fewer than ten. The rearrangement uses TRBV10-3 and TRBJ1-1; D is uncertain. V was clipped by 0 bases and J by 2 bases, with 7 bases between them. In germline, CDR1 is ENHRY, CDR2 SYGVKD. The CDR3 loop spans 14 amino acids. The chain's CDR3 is CAISESRGNTEAFF. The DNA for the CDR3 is TGTGCCATCAGTGAGTCGAGAGGCAACACTGAAGCTTTCTTT.

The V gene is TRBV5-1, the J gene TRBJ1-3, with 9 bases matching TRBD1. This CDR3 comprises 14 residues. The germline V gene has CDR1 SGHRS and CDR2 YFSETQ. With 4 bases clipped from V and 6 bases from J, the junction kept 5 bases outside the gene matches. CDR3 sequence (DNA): TGCGCCAGCAGCATTCGGACAGGGGAAAACACCATATATTTT. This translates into CASSIRTGENTIYF.

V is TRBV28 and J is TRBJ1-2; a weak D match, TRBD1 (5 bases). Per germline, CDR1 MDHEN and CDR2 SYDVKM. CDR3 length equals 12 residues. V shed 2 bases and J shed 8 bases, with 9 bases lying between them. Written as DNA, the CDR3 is TGTGCCAGCAGTTTACAGGGCGGCGGCTACACCTTC. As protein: CASSLQGGGYTF.

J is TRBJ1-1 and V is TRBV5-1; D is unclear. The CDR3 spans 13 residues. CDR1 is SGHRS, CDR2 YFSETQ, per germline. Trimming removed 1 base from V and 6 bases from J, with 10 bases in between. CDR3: CASSLMSGAEAFF. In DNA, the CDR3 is TGCGCCAGCAGCTTGATGTCAGGAGCTGAAGCTTTCTTT. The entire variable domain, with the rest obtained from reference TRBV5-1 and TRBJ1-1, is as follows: KAGVTQTPRYLIKTRGQQVTLSCSPISGHRSVSWYQQTPGQGLQFLFEYFSETQRNKGNFPGRFSGRQFSNSRSEMNVSTLELGDSALYLCASSLMSGAEAFFGQGTRLTVV.

The CDR3 region has the DNA TGTGCCAGCAGAGATCTTGAATGGGGCTACACCTTC. Translated, it gives CASRDLEWGYTF. This chain connects TRBV28 to TRBJ1-2, with D unclear. V was trimmed by 6 bases and J by 8 bases, leaving 13 bases between them. The CDR3 runs 12 residues. Per the germline V gene, CDR1 is MDHEN and CDR2 is SYDVKM.

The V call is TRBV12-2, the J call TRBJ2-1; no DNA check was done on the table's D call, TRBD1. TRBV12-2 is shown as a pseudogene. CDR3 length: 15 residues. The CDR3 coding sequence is TGTGCAAGCCGCCAGGCACCAAGCTCCTACAATGAGCAGTTCTTC. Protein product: CASRQAPSSYNEQFF.

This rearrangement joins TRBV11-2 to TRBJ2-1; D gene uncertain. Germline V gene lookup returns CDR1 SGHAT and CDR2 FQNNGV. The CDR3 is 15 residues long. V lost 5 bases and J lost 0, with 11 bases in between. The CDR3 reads CASSPRSTSYNEQFF. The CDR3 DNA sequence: TGTGCCAGCAGCCCCCGGTCCACCTCCTACAATGAGCAGTTCTTC.

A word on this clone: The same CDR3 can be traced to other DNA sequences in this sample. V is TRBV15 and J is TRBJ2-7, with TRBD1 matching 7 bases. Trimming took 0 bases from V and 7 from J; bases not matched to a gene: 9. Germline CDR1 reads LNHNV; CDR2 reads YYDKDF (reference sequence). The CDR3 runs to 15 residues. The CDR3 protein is CATSREEGAISEQYF. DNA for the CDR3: TGTGCCACCAGCAGAGAAGAGGGGGCGATCTCGGAGCAGTACTTC.